This T cell receptor beta chain was identified during a study of CD8 T cells in ankylosing spondylitis. This clonotype was seen ten or more times. Antigen specificity is unknown. CDR1 and CDR2 from the germline V gene are SGHTA and FQGNSA. This CDR3 is built from 15 residues. V was trimmed by 2 bases and J by 4 bases, leaving 15 bases between them. TCRdb analysed the 5' RACE reads with MiXCR anew, one entry per CDR3 protein. Among about 140,000 distinct CDR3 sequences listed, roughly 31% were seen once. Study-level findings and limits: Clones linked to the disease showed a CD8+ phenotype. They occurred at relatively low frequencies in peripheral blood. Reactive arthritis synovial fluid and blood were previously reported to contain some motif variants. Reports say disease-linked clones showed up significantly more in matched ankylosing spondylitis synovial fluid. Blood of patients with ankylosing spondylitis appeared to be characterized by a TCR beta motif of about 8 highly homologous variants.

The chain uses TRBV7-2 and TRBJ2-7, with D perhaps assigned TRBD1 or TRBD2 (6 bases each). The source material was synovial fluid, either unsorted or a sorted T cell fraction (not recorded which). This TCR came from a male donor with ankylosing spondylitis. The CDR3 reads CASSLNRGPKYEQYF. CDR3 nucleotides: TGTGCCAGCAGCTTAAACCGGGGGCCTAAATACGAGCAGTACTTC.